This T cell receptor beta chain appears in the sequencing data of a study of blood T cells in healthy people across ages. Every sample gave at least 6 micrograms of total RNA when it was extracted. Through a sample-barcoded 5' primer and a J-beta primer mix, a second PCR was run for roughly 7 to 11 cycles. Each cDNA molecule was tagged by a template-switch adaptor with 12 random nucleotides. One entry per CDR3 protein, called by TCRdb with MiXCR from the 5' RACE reads. The repertoire has about 1.4 million distinct CDR3 sequences, approximately 60% of them found once; the top ten carry 6.5% to 8.5%. The receptor was isolated from a man between 18 and 35 years old in good health. Sequenced: blood.

Here the CDR3 reads CASSEFMGDTQYF. The CDR3, as DNA: TGTGCCAGCAGTGAATTTATGGGAGATACGCAGTATTTT. The chain links TRBV25-1 to TRBJ2-3, with D unclear. The V gene's germline CDR1 is MGHDK and CDR2 SYGVNS. The V end was cut by 1 base, the J end by 5 bases, with 7 bases between. The CDR3 length is 13 residues.